This T cell receptor beta chain was sequenced for a study of T cells in Graves' hyperthyroidism and ophthalmopathy. CDR1 is SGHVS, CDR2 FQNEAQ, per germline. The CDR3 is 14 amino acids. A patient was excluded if there was uncontrolled infection, other autoimmune disease, pregnancy or lactation. Findings of the study overall: Prediction of ophthalmopathy progression came a median roughly 6.4 months pre-onset. Stable hyperthyroidism was separated from ophthalmopathy by a model based on 13 V-J features.

Template material for amplifying TCR beta CDR3 regions consisted of RNA transcripts. Carried out on the TCR CDR3, a first-round RT-PCR used the HTBI primer set. TCRdb redid the calling of the multiplex PCR reads with MiXCR, one entry per CDR3 protein. The sample shows about 640,000 distinct CDR3 sequences, approximately 15% of them seen only once. Remarks on this clonotype: Its antigen is as yet unknown. Germline is not matched at one junction end, which may reflect a read error.

Source material: blood. The rearrangement joins TRBV7-8 to TRBJ1-1; D is undetermined. The source is a woman aged 50 to 60 with Graves' ophthalmopathy. CDR3 DNA: TGTGCCAGCACCTTAATGTCCTTCAACACTGAAGCTTTCTTT. Its translation is CASTLMSFNTEAFF.